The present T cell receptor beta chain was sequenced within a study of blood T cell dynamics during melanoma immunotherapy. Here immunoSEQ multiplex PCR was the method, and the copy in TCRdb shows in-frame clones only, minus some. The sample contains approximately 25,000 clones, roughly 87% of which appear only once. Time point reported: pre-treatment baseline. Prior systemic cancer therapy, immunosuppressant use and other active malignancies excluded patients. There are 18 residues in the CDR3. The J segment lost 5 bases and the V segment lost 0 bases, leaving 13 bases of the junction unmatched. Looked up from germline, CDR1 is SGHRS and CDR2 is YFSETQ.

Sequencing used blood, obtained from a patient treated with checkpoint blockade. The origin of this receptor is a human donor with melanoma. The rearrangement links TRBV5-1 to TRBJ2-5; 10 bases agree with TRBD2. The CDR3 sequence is CASSLVSGRLLTWETQYF. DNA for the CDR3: TGCGCCAGCAGCTTGGTTAGCGGGAGGCTTCTTACGTGGGAGACCCAGTACTTC.